One TCR beta chain is described in this entry. This clone was counted between two and nine times. What antigen it recognizes has not been identified. No base quality information exists; no much larger clone differs at one position. The source of the sample is a study of CD8+ T cells in alopecia areata (dated by TCRdb to between 2017 and 2018). Some background on the complete study: The treated patients took part in an open-label pilot trial in which moderate-to-severe alopecia areata was treated with oral tofacitinib at 5 to 10 mg twice daily. Tofacitinib was administered for 6 to 18 months, and 6 months of follow-up off drug were then conducted to assess delayed response and recurrence. Disease severity in treated patients was measured with the SALT score, which quantifies the percentage of affected scalp surface area. High-throughput TCRbeta sequencing was used to examine T cell clonal expansion in alopecia areata in both the C3H/HeJ mouse model and human patients. Scalp tissue and sorted CD4+ and CD8+ peripheral blood T cells from patchy and totalis/universalis alopecia areata patients and from healthy controls were covered by human TCRbeta sequencing. Biopsies were taken from tofacitinib-treated patients at baseline and at 4 and 24 weeks of treatment, and a later scalp biopsy was taken in several of the tofacitinib-treated patients. Scalp clonality was compared among normal scalp (n=4), patchy alopecia areata scalp (n=8), and alopecia totalis/universalis scalp (n=8). RNA was obtained with the PAXgene miRNA kit for fixed scalp, the miRNeasy kit for PBMCs, and the RNeasy kit for mouse skin. TCRbeta CDR3 regions were amplified by immunoSEQ multiplex PCR with 35 Vbeta forward and 13 Jbeta reverse primers.

Preparation of the library involved the immunoSEQ multiplex PCR assay. RNA was extracted from all samples and reverse transcribed into cDNA, which served as template for TCR sequencing. First-strand cDNA was synthesized with SuperScript III using a 2:1 mix of oligo-dT and random hexamers. A synthetic immune receptor repertoire was used to assess amplification bias, and residual bias was removed computationally. As for the original processing: After raw reads were preprocessed to remove errors, the CDR3 was defined following IMGT conventions as running from the conserved cysteine to phenylalanine. Clonality was computed by normalizing Shannon entropy by log2 of the number of productive unique TCRs and subtracting the result from 1. Scalp TCRbeta sequences were cross-referenced with sorted blood CD4 and CD8 repertoires so that the CD4 or CD8 identity of scalp clones could be inferred. TCRdb retrieved this table from immuneACCESS and kept in-frame rearrangements only. Not all clones are present; in checked studies, unresolved V genes account for under half, and no reason is known for the remainder. From that table come the V and J calls and clone size; the DNA was used to work out D and trimming. This sample comprises approximately 110,000 clones, about 60% of them detected only once. The leading ten clones occupy over 9% of the sample.

Summary of the overall study and its limitations: Compared with normal scalp, lesional scalp, particularly in alopecia totalis/universalis, had higher clonality and more expanded CD8+ clones, which suggests antigenic drive. Compared with mice, TCR sequences shared between patients were less clear, possibly partly because of HLA diversity across the patient population. Scalp clonality and the number of expanded CD8+ clones among the top 100 scalp clones were significantly decreased by tofacitinib. Unlike mouse skin, where gammadelta T cells dominate, normal human skin contains resident alphabeta T cells that get sequenced too, which complicates analysis of the scalp TCR repertoire. During tofacitinib treatment, many expanded lesional clones stuck around in both scalp and blood, and this persistence may partly explain why relapse happens after treatment is stopped. Because the treated cohort was small and included a single nonresponder, larger studies are needed to assess links between baseline CD8+ expansion and response.

The time point label on this specimen signifies: about 25 weeks on oral tofacitinib. The meaning of the sample's treatment or condition label: oral pan-JAK inhibitor, 5-10 mg twice daily. Lesional scalp punch biopsies and peripheral blood were obtained from alopecia areata patients. PBMCs were separated by density centrifugation and stained for CD3, CD4 and CD8, after which CD4+ and CD8+ T cells were sorted on a FACSAria. Taken from cysteine to phenylalanine, the CDR3 has 16 residues. Left in the record is the CDR3 DNA by itself, 48 bases read in frame from the first base. Sequences SEHNR (CDR1) and FQNEAQ (CDR2) are obtained from the germline V gene (reference sequence). V and J are trimmed by 4 bases and 1 base, and the gene matches miss 6 bases of the junction.

This receptor was identified in a human donor with alopecia areata. Recombination linked TRBV7-9 to TRBJ2-3; 9 bases in between match TRBD2. Sequencing was performed on CD8+ T cells sorted from blood, taken at week 24, from a patient treated with tofacitinib. The CDR3 in this case is CASSSLLAGRTDTQYF. The sequenced DNA: TGTGCCAGCAGCTCCCTACTAGCGGGCCGCACAGATACGCAGTATTTT.